The sequence of this TCR beta chain was determined in a study of human thymus T cells. The study's findings and limits: Thymic and blood repertoires appeared to show biased V and J gene usage. Related work showed strongly overlapping thymic repertoires across unrelated individuals.

Deletions cut 0 bases from V and 5 bases from J, with 15 bases between. Germline values: CDR1 SGHDT, CDR2 YYEEEE. This CDR3 is built from 16 residues. During corrective heart surgery, resections were taken, and the thymus tissue came from them. Having corrective surgery for congenital heart defects, healthy Finnish infants were the ones who donated. With regard to this clone: Its antigen is unidentified.

The method was immunoSEQ multiplex PCR; TCRdb's version includes in-frame clones alone and lacks a portion of them. The sample shows more than 70,000 clones, 96% of them seen only once. The sequence derives from a boy younger than two with a congenital heart defect but otherwise immunologically healthy. The sequencing input was thymus tissue. V is TRBV5-6 and J is TRBJ2-1; D is possibly TRBD1 or TRBD2 (5 bases each). The chain's CDR3 is CASSLDGTPGDNEQFF. DNA of the CDR3: TGTGCCAGCAGCTTGGATGGGACCCCCGGCGACAATGAGCAGTTCTTC.